These T cell receptor beta chains were read from a single sample in a study of Ad26.COV2.S vaccination and SARS-CoV-2 variants. Only in-frame clones appear in the TCRdb table, and some are missing; sequencing was by immunoSEQ multiplex PCR. The data contain 200,000 to 250,000 clones, 70% to 90% of them singletons. The sequencing here drew on peripheral blood, taken in a trial of Ad26.COV2.S vaccine versus placebo. The origin of the receptors is a person aged 18 to 65 who received the Ad26.COV2.S COVID-19 vaccine or a placebo. Both conserved end residues are part of each CDR3. A D gene is named only where the DNA matches it firmly. A clone size is listed for some rows: how often the clone was seen (once, few, many), or a class if it is expanded.

length | size | J | V | D | CDR3 | DNA
15 | . | TRBJ1-3 | TRBV7-9 | . | CASSVQGGPGNTIYF | TGTGCCAGCAGCGTACAGGGTGGCCCTGGAAACACCATATATTTT
17 | once | TRBJ2-3 | TRBV6-1 | TRBD2 | CASSEDGSGRAWDTQYF | TGTGCCAGCAGTGAAGATGGTAGCGGGAGGGCCTGGGATACGCAGTATTTT
15 | . | TRBJ2-7 | TRBV11-2 | TRBD2 | CASSLGASGSYEQYF | TGTGCCAGCAGCTTAGGGGCTAGCGGGAGCTACGAGCAGTACTTC
14 | . | TRBJ1-2 | TRBV27 | . | CASSLSGADYGYTF | TGTGCCAGCAGTTTGTCCGGGGCCGACTATGGCTACACCTTC
12 | . | TRBJ2-2 | TRBV7-6 | . | CASRGLSGELFF | TGTGCCAGCCGGGGGCTTAGCGGGGAGCTGTTTTTT
15 | . | TRBJ1-2 | TRBV6-5 | . | CASSYWDNTNYGYTF | TGTGCCAGCAGTTACTGGGACAACACTAACTATGGCTACACCTTC
13 | . | TRBJ2-2 | TRBV4-2 | . | CASSLQRAGELFF | TGTGCCAGCAGCCTTCAGCGGGCGGGGGAGCTGTTTTTT
16 | many | TRBJ2-2 | TRBV5-8 | TRBD1 | CASSLVWTGGAGELFF | TGTGCCAGCAGCTTGGTATGGACAGGGGGAGCCGGGGAGCTGTTTTTT
16 | . | TRBJ2-3 | TRBV5-6 | . | CASWEGGRGRTDTQYF | TGTGCCAGCTGGGAAGGGGGGCGGGGACGCACAGATACGCAGTATTTT
15 | . | TRBJ1-5 | TRBV7-2 | . | CASSLAPIGNQPQHF | TGTGCCAGCAGCTTAGCGCCAATTGGCAATCAGCCCCAGCATTTT
15 | . | TRBJ2-3 | TRBV11-2 | TRBD1 | CASSTGTGSTDTQYF | TGTGCCAGCAGCACCGGGACAGGGTCCACAGATACGCAGTATTTT
17 | . | TRBJ1-6 | TRBV3-1/TRBV3-2 | . | CASSQDRCPGCNSPLHF | TGTGCCAGCAGCCAAGATCGGTGTCCGGGTTGTAATTCACCCCTCCACTTT
16 | . | TRBJ1-6 | TRBV7-2 | . | CASSLEGGRVHSPLHF | TGTGCCAGCAGCTTAGAGGGTGGTAGGGTACATTCACCCCTCCACTTT
16 | . | TRBJ1-6 | TRBV30 | . | CAWSAHGGSGNSPLHF | TGTGCCTGGAGTGCCCACGGGGGCAGTGGGAATTCACCCCTCCACTTT
13 | . | TRBJ1-1 | TRBV28 | . | CASSTQLWTEAFF | TGTGCCAGCAGTACGCAGCTGTGGACTGAAGCTTTCTTT
17 | . | TRBJ2-6 | TRBV7-2 | . | CASSLNVGGSGANVLTF | TGTGCCAGCAGCTTAAACGTGGGAGGAAGTGGGGCCAACGTCCTGACTTTC
15 | . | TRBJ2-7 | TRBV7-2 | TRBD2 | CASGNVAGAGGEQYF | TGTGCCAGCGGGAATGTGGCGGGAGCTGGTGGCGAGCAGTACTTC
15 | . | TRBJ2-5 | TRBV11-1 | . | CASSLGRAGQETQYF | TGTGCCAGCAGCTTAGGGCGGGCGGGGCAAGAGACCCAGTACTTC
17 | . | TRBJ2-2 | TRBV7-9 | . | CASSPPGSRVYTGELFF | TGTGCCAGCAGCCCACCTGGGTCTCGAGTTTACACCGGGGAGCTGTTTTTT
17 | . | TRBJ2-3 | TRBV5-6 | TRBD2 | CASSSGGSYSSTDTQYF | TGTGCCAGCAGCAGCGGCGGGAGTTATTCTAGCACAGATACGCAGTATTTT
16 | . | TRBJ2-4 | TRBV2 | . | CASSDDSGVGKNIQYF | TGTGCCAGCAGTGACGATTCAGGGGTTGGCAAAAACATTCAGTACTTC
15 | few | TRBJ2-2 | TRBV4-1 | . | CASSQGAGMIGELFF | TGCGCCAGCAGCCAAGGAGCAGGGATGATTGGGGAGCTGTTTTTT
14 | . | TRBJ1-1 | TRBV7-9 | . | CASSLGSQGTEAFF | TGTGCCAGCAGCTTAGGGTCGCAGGGGACTGAAGCTTTCTTT
16 | . | TRBJ2-2 | TRBV7-6 | TRBD2 | CASSVDRTSGTGELFF | TGTGCCAGCAGCGTAGACCGGACTAGCGGCACCGGGGAGCTGTTTTTT
18 | . | TRBJ1-3 | TRBV7-8 | . | CASSSKPKGLHSGNTIYF | TGTGCCAGCAGCTCGAAACCGAAGGGACTGCACTCTGGAAACACCATATATTTT
14 | . | TRBJ2-7 | TRBV6-4 | TRBD1 | CASSIDRGIGEQYF | TGTGCCAGCAGCATCGACAGGGGGATAGGCGAGCAGTACTTC
14 | once | TRBJ2-1 | TRBV29-1 | TRBD1 | CSVRDRGGYNEQFF | TGCAGCGTTAGGGACAGGGGTGGCTACAATGAGCAGTTCTTC
14 | . | TRBJ2-1 | TRBV5-1 | . | CASKGGQPYNEQFF | TGCGCCAGCAAGGGGGGACAGCCGTACAATGAGCAGTTCTTC
15 | . | TRBJ2-6 | TRBV6-5 | . | CASRRQSSGANVLTF | TGTGCCAGCAGACGACAGAGCTCTGGGGCCAACGTCCTGACTTTC
13 | . | TRBJ2-5 | TRBV2 | . | CASTIDGRETQYF | TGTGCCAGCACAATTGACGGGAGAGAGACCCAGTACTTC
14 | few | TRBJ2-7 | TRBV29-1 | . | CSVTNLVGGYEQYF | TGCAGCGTGACAAACCTAGTGGGGGGCTACGAGCAGTACTTC
16 | . | TRBJ2-5 | TRBV5-1 | . | CASSLVRGRSQETQYF | TGCGCCAGCAGCTTGGTTCGGGGGCGATCCCAAGAGACCCAGTACTTC
11 | . | TRBJ2-5 | TRBV7-6 | . | CASSHLETQYF | TGTGCCAGCAGCCACCTGGAAACCCAGTACTTC
22 | . | TRBJ1-5 | TRBV12-2 | . | CASRLAGPRQGARNWSNQPQHF | TGTGCAAGTCGCTTAGCGGGCCCCCGACAGGGGGCGCGGAATTGGAGCAATCAGCCCCAGCATTTT
15 | few | TRBJ1-5 | TRBV2 | . | CATRAGGIGNQPQHF | TGTGCCACCAGGGCGGGGGGGATCGGCAATCAGCCCCAGCATTTT
15 | . | TRBJ1-5 | TRBV6-5 | . | CASSYSRIGNQPQHF | TGTGCCAGCAGTTACTCCCGTATAGGCAATCAGCCCCAGCATTTT
16 | . | TRBJ2-3 | TRBV13 | . | CASSPTGPRPTDTQYF | TGTGCCAGCAGCCCCACGGGCCCACGACCCACAGATACGCAGTATTTT
14 | . | TRBJ2-5 | TRBV5-1 | . | CASSLGMGQETQYF | TGCGCCAGCAGCTTGGGGATGGGCCAAGAGACCCAGTACTTC
15 | few | TRBJ1-6 | TRBV10-3 | . | CAISESIPGHSPLHF | TGTGCCATCAGTGAGTCGATTCCAGGGCACTCACCCCTCCACTTT
17 | . | TRBJ1-3 | TRBV19 | . | CATQPQKAGSSGNTIYF | TGTGCCACTCAACCACAAAAGGCAGGCAGCTCTGGAAACACCATATATTTT
16 | . | TRBJ2-3 | TRBV7-2 | TRBD2 | CASSPRLAGNSDTQYF | TGTGCCAGCAGCCCGAGACTAGCGGGAAATTCAGATACGCAGTATTTT
13 | . | TRBJ1-1 | TRBV15 | TRBD1 | CATSRDLQGEAFF | TGTGCCACCAGCAGAGATCTACAGGGGGAAGCTTTCTTT
16 | . | TRBJ2-7 | TRBV3-1/TRBV3-2 | TRBD1 | CASSQDVGTGVYEQYF | TGTGCCAGCAGCCAAGATGTCGGGACAGGGGTCTACGAGCAGTACTTC
17 | . | TRBJ2-3 | TRBV2 | TRBD2 | CASSPTSGGRFRDTQYF | TGTGCCAGCAGTCCTACTAGCGGGGGGAGGTTCCGGGATACGCAGTATTTT
17 | . | TRBJ2-5 | TRBV6-1 | . | CASSERRGGTNQETQYF | TGTGCCAGCAGTGAAAGAAGAGGGGGTACTAACCAAGAGACCCAGTACTTC
15 | . | TRBJ2-5 | TRBV4-2 | . | CASSPEAWAPETQYF | TGTGCCAGCAGCCCTGAGGCTTGGGCGCCGGAGACCCAGTACTTC
14 | . | TRBJ1-5 | TRBV5-4 | . | CASSLAGAGQPQHF | TGTGCCAGCAGCTTAGCGGGGGCGGGTCAGCCCCAGCATTTT
14 | . | TRBJ1-1 | TRBV2 | . | CASRARGRDTEAFF | TGTGCCAGCAGAGCCAGGGGCAGGGACACTGAGGCTTTCTTT
13 | . | TRBJ1-5 | TRBV7-9 | . | CASSLGDNQPQHF | TGTGCCAGCAGCTTAGGGGACAATCAGCCCCAGCATTTT
15 | . | TRBJ1-6 | TRBV18 | TRBD1 | CASSPPTGGRSPLHF | TGTGCCAGCTCACCACCGACAGGGGGTAGATCACCCCTCCACTTT
13 | . | TRBJ2-5 | TRBV18 | TRBD1 | CASSPVSRDSNYF | TGTGCCAGCTCACCAGTCTCACGGGACAGCAATTACTTC
14 | . | TRBJ1-1 | TRBV6-4 | . | CASTSTSGSTEAFF | TGTGCCAGCACCTCGACCTCAGGATCCACTGAAGCTTTCTTT
13 | . | TRBJ2-1 | TRBV28 | . | CASTGPLYNEQFF | TGTGCCTCCACGGGGCCCCTTTACAATGAGCAGTTCTTC
12 | . | TRBJ2-2 | TRBV27 | . | CASSFPTGELFF | TGTGCCAGCAGTTTCCCCACCGGGGAGCTGTTTTTT
13 | . | TRBJ1-1 | TRBV19 | . | CASRITGLSEAFF | TGTGCCAGTAGGATAACAGGGTTGTCTGAAGCTTTCTTT
11 | . | TRBJ2-7 | TRBV19 | . | CASSGNYEQYF | TGTGCCAGTAGTGGGAACTACGAGCAGTACTTC
15 | . | TRBJ2-2 | TRBV6-6 | TRBD1 | CASSQNRGLSGELFF | TGTGCCAGCAGTCAAAACAGGGGGCTGAGCGGGGAGCTGTTTTTT
12 | . | TRBJ1-1 | TRBV6-5 | . | CASSYIGDEAFF | TGTGCCAGCAGTTACATTGGGGACGAAGCTTTCTTT
13 | once | TRBJ1-2 | TRBV10-1 | TRBD1 | CASSEMTGAGYTF | TGCGCCAGCAGTGAAATGACAGGGGCTGGCTACACCTTC